This T cell receptor beta chain was recorded in a study of T cell responses to AZD1222 COVID-19 vaccine (dated by TCRdb to about 2021). Looking at the study overall: AZD1222 recipients whose second dose came at about 4 weeks and those whose second dose came at about 12 weeks were combined into one group, since spike-specific TCR depth and breadth did not differ between the two schedules. Trial participants were enrolled by age into subgroups of 18-55, 56-69 and 70-plus years, and roughly 160, 29 and 62 TCR-sequenced participants, respectively, were included in these subgroups. A total of 230 to 250 trial participants underwent TCR sequencing, of whom more than 200 had received two doses of AZD1222 and roughly 26 had received two doses of the MenACWY control vaccine. Study-wide findings and limitations: A significant rise in spike-specific TCR breadth and depth was observed after two AZD1222 doses relative to day 0 and relative to MenACWY recipients. Because no samples from the day 14 peak response were available, repertoires could be characterized only after the peak T cell response. Conclusions about previously exposed vaccinees were limited because only a handful of AZD1222 recipients were SARS-CoV-2 seropositive at baseline. Participants were mostly white British, with more females than males. The authors suggested clonal diversity may have been underestimated. CD4 TCRs associated with the vaccine covered the entire spike protein, and the dominant responses were in regions 160-218 and 743-854. The 56-69-year group was small, and its depth increase did not reach significance, likely because of low power. Reportedly, almost half of the unique spike-specific TCRs recognized epitopes lying outside the regions that are mutated in the B.1.351 and B.1.1.7 variants.

Concerning this clone itself: Its antigen remains unidentified. No base quality information exists; no much larger clone differs at one position.

The CDR3, from cysteine to phenylalanine, totals 16 residues. The DNA shown is the 48-base CDR3, in frame from base 1. Taken from the germline V gene, the CDR1 and CDR2 loops are MDHEN and SYDVKM. The junction carries 19 bases between V and J, which are trimmed by 7 bases and 1 base respectively. According to the study, the label for this sample's time point signals: baseline before first vaccination. Vaccinee samples were obtained from the UK trials COV001 and COV002, which included a single-blind randomized controlled phase 2/3 trial of AZD1222 (ChAdOx1 nCoV-19) in healthy adults. Trial participant PBMC samples were collected at day 0 and day 28 after the second dose for TCRbeta chain sequencing. The CDR3 regions of human TCRbeta chains were subjected to immunosequencing. In the source study's methods: Repertoire TCRs were checked for matches against a reference library of SARS-CoV-2-specific TCRs that had been generated using the MIRA antigen-specificity platform. Breadth was defined as the fraction of unique TCRs that were SARS-CoV-2-associated. Depth was defined as the fraction of total T cells that were SARS-CoV-2-associated. Using the MIRA data, each spike-specific TCR was mapped to the spike region that the TCR reacts to and placed in a CD4 or CD8 class. Log10-transformed breadth and depth values were compared by one-way ANOVA with Sidak's multiple comparisons tests. In TCRdb, the immuneACCESS table is reduced to in-frame sequences with V and J assigned. These tables do not hold every clone; where another copy was compared, an unresolved V gene accounts for under half, and the others remain unexplained. Clonal size and the V and J genes are those of that table, whereas D and trimming came from the DNA. For this sample the table gives roughly 120,000 clones, of which over 75% were detected only once. The ten most abundant clones make up roughly 1.3% of the sample.

Recombination connected TRBV28 to TRBJ1-1; too little of a D gene remains to name it. This sequence was found in an adult in good health. Material: peripheral blood, obtained on day 0 of AZD1222 vaccination. The CDR3 is CASTSNIRFPNTEAFF. The nucleotide sequence is TGTGCCAGCACCTCAAATATCAGGTTCCCGAACACTGAAGCTTTCTTT.